This T cell receptor (delta chain) was captured by sequencing in a study of gamma-delta chains in newborns, infants, children. About the study: Innate gammadelta T cells reportedly expand polyclonally right after birth, driven by microbial exposure, per the title.

As concerns this clone: Additional DNA sequences in this sample encode the identical CDR3.

Germline V CDR1 and CDR2: GEAIGNYY, EKD. V was trimmed by 0 bases and J by 1 base, leaving 5 bases between them. The CDR3 length is 14 residues. TCRdb processed the reads again with the CATT caller. The top ten clones hold about 8.1% of a sample with some 11,000 delta-chain clones, 3% to 4% of them seen once. This clonotype originated in a child who was a newborn, infant or young child, either healthy, febrile or measles-vaccinated (not recorded which). The chain couples TRDV2 to TRDJ2, with D possibly being TRDD3 (5 bases). Sequenced input: blood. The CDR3 nucleotides read TGTGCCTGTGACACCCTGGGTTTGACAGCACAACTCTTCTTT. Protein: CACDTLGLTAQLFF.